This T cell receptor (beta chain) was recorded in a study of blood T cell repertoires in COVID-19. Study-level background: COVID-19 samples collected from the United States, Italy and Spain covered acute and convalescent phases.

This clone showed up just once. Clones were read by immunoSEQ multiplex PCR, and TCRdb kept only the in-frame ones, dropping some. Of around 120,000 clones in the sample, 90% were seen once. This receptor was identified in a woman in her sixties with COVID-19, enrolled during active disease. Sequences were obtained from peripheral blood.

CDR3: CASSNQGQGGYTF. CDR3 in DNA: TGTGCCAGCAGTAACCAGGGGCAAGGTGGCTACACCTTC. J is TRBJ1-2 and V is TRBV6-5; D is possibly TRBD1 (6 bases). CDR3 length: 13 residues. V lost 5 bases, J lost 7 bases, and 14 bases lay in between. Looked up from germline, CDR1 is MNHEY and CDR2 is SVGAGI.